Following are 14 T cell receptor beta chains from one sample sequenced in a study of brain T cells in children with intractable seizures. Clones were read by immunoSEQ multiplex PCR, and TCRdb kept only the in-frame ones, dropping some. The sample includes 340,000 or so clones, more than 85% of them seen just once. Time point defined: blood from clinic visit 5 months post-surgery; TSC patient then seizure free. Sequencing was performed on peripheral blood, taken around 5 months after surgery. These receptors all stem from a boy under two years old with tuberous sclerosis and intractable seizures.

The V gene is TRBV27, the J gene TRBJ2-4; the D is unclear. Looked up from germline, CDR1 is MNHEY and CDR2 is SMNVEV (reference sequence). V was trimmed by 4 bases and J by 1 base, leaving 17 bases between them. The CDR3 length is 17 residues. The DNA for the CDR3 is TGTGCCAGCAGTTCAATTTTCTCGTCTGCTGCCAAAAACATTCAGTACTTC. Translated, it gives CASSSIFSSAAKNIQYF.

CDR3 sequence reads: CASSSARLADYNEQFF. The CDR3 DNA reads TGTGCCAGCAGCTCCGCCCGACTAGCAGACTACAATGAGCAGTTCTTC. The chain recombines TRBV7-6 with TRBJ2-1; 7 nucleotides agree with TRBD2. This CDR3 has 16 residues. Germline V CDR1 and CDR2: SGHVS, FNYEAQ. V was pared by 4 bases and J by 3 bases, with 9 bases of the junction left unmatched.

This clone was found once. CDR3 in amino acids: CASSRSIFRDRIPYEQYF. The CDR3 DNA reads TGTGCCAGCAGCCGATCAATCTTCCGGGACAGGATACCCTACGAGCAGTACTTC. V gene TRBV5-4 combines with J gene TRBJ2-7; TRBD1 aligns across 8 bases. The CDR3 spans 18 residues. The V segment lost 4 bases and the J segment 2 bases; nucleotides outside the gene matches: 17. CDR1 is SGHNT and CDR2 is YYREEE in the germline V gene (reference sequence).

J is TRBJ2-7 and V is TRBV19; possibly TRBD1 for D (5 bases). The CDR3 covers 14 residues. Looked up from germline, CDR1 is LNHDA and CDR2 is SQIVND (reference sequence). V lost 3 bases, J lost 0 bases, and 9 bases lay in between. The CDR3 DNA sequence: TGTGCCAGTAGTATTTCAGGGCTCTCCTACGAGCAGTACTTC. Residues: CASSISGLSYEQYF.

The chain has TRBV18 and TRBJ2-1, with D perhaps matching TRBD1 (5 bases). Germline CDR1 KGHSH, CDR2 LQKENI. V lost 3 bases and J 8 bases, leaving 11 bases between the germline ends. CDR3 length equals 13 residues. The DNA of the CDR3 is TGTGCCAGCTCACCGGGGCCTGGAGATGAGCAGTTCTTC. This translates into CASSPGPGDEQFF.

This clone was recorded once. Other DNA variants within this sample encode the same CDR3. The chain combines TRBV28 with TRBJ2-1; no definite D call. The CDR3 runs 11 residues. Germline CDR1 is MDHEN and CDR2 is SYDVKM. V dropped 5 bases and J dropped 3 bases, with 2 bases sitting between them. The CDR3 is CASSSYNEQFF. The CDR3 DNA reads TGTGCCAGCAGTAGCTACAATGAGCAGTTCTTC.

The rearrangement joins TRBV24-1 to TRBJ2-1; possible D gene TRBD1, 6 bases. Germline V gene lookup returns CDR1 KGHDR and CDR2 SFDVKD. Trimming shortened V by 12 bases and J by 5 bases, and 13 bases separated the two germline ends. The CDR3 contains 12 residues. The CDR3 region has the DNA TGTGCCTCAGGACAGACTAACAATGAGCAGTTCTTC. Its protein product is CASGQTNNEQFF.

The rearrangement uses TRBV5-4 and TRBJ2-2; maybe TRBD2 (7 bases). The CDR3 is 16 residues long. Germline V gene sequence: CDR1 SGHNT, CDR2 YYREEE (reference sequence). V lost 0 bases and J lost 4, with 13 bases in between. In DNA form, the CDR3 reads TGTGCCAGCAGCTTGGCTCGGGGGGCCGGCACCGGGGAGCTGTTTTTT. It codes for CASSLARGAGTGELFF.

The chain uses TRBV12-3 or TRBV12-4 and TRBJ1-2, with D perhaps matching TRBD1 (6 bases). Trimming took off 6 bases at V and 4 bases at J, with 12 bases between the two ends. CDR3 length: 13 residues. The CDR3 protein is CASSDTGTYGYTF. CDR3 DNA sequence: TGTGCCAGCAGCGACACAGGGACCTATGGCTACACCTTC.

The genes are TRBV25-1 and TRBJ2-2, with TRBD1 matching 9 bases. CDR3 length equals 15 residues. Germline-derived CDR1 and CDR2 are MGHDK and SYGVNS. The J segment lost 3 bases and the V segment lost 2 bases, leaving 1 base of the junction unmatched. The CDR3 loop reads CASSEGDRDTGELFF. The DNA of the CDR3 is TGTGCCAGCAGTGAAGGGGACAGGGACACCGGGGAGCTGTTTTTT.

The chain uses TRBV7-2 and TRBJ1-1; the match to TRBD1 covers 9 bases. Germline-derived CDR1 and CDR2 are SGHTA and FQGNSA. CDR3 size: 14 residues. V shed 1 base and J 3 bases; nucleotides not matched to a gene: 0. Written as DNA, the CDR3 is TGTGCCAGCAGCTTAGGGACAGGGGACACTGAAGCTTTCTTT. It yields the protein CASSLGTGDTEAFF.

This chain connects TRBV19 to TRBJ2-7, with 9 positions matching TRBD1. This CDR3 spans 15 amino acids. CDR1 and CDR2 (germline): LNHDA, SQIVND (reference sequence). The V and J ends lost 4 bases and 3 bases, in that order; junction bases with no gene match: 7. CDR3: CASSTGDRALYEQYF. Written as DNA, the CDR3 is TGTGCCAGTAGTACTGGGGACAGGGCCCTCTACGAGCAGTACTTC.

The chain is built from TRBV25-1 and TRBJ1-1, with D unresolved. The germline V and J ends were trimmed by 0 bases and 3 bases, with 11 bases remaining between them. Germline V gene lookup returns CDR1 MGHDK and CDR2 SYGVNS. The CDR3 extends over 15 amino acids. The CDR3 loop is CASSEYRTLDTEAFF. DNA of the CDR3: TGTGCCAGCAGTGAATATCGGACGTTGGACACTGAAGCTTTCTTT.

Regarding this clone: The junction departs from the called germline gene at one end, perhaps through a read error. This rearrangement joins TRBV4-2 to TRBJ2-1; D remains ambiguous. The CDR3 length is 11 residues. The germline V gene encodes CDR1 LGHNA and CDR2 YNFKEQ. CDR3 DNA sequence: TGTGCCAGCAGGCAAGACAATGAGCAGTTCTTC. Translating gives CASRQDNEQFF.